This T cell receptor beta chain was identified in a study of vaccination and CD4 T cells after COVID-19. Study at large: Six males and four females constituted the convalescent cohort, two of whom were Hispanic. Treatment of control cultures consisted of a CEFX pool, an HIV-1 Nef pool, or no peptide.

The Oncomine TCR Beta short-read assay was applied to DNA of cultured CD4+ T cells. From cultured CD4+ T cells, genomic DNA was extracted. One entry per CDR3 protein results from TCRdb running MiXCR on the PCR reads. The sample has 8,500 to 10,000 distinct CDR3 sequences; more than 35% are singletons. Turning to this clonotype: Its antigen is currently unknown.

Treatment: roughly 10-day PBMC culture with coronavirus spike peptide pools or control peptides (ViraFEST assay). Expansion of antigen-specific T cells with peptide pools by ViraFEST preceded sequencing of TCRs. Germline values: CDR1 SGHVS, CDR2 FNYEAQ. The CDR3 has 16 residues. The V gene end was trimmed by 0 bases and the J gene end by 9 bases; junction bases not matched to a gene: 7. The sample taken for sequencing was CD4+ T cells from blood, cultured in vitro. The chain has TRBV7-6 and TRBJ1-6; 8 bases are a match to TRBD1. The TCR originated in a human donor who had recovered from COVID-19. Written as DNA, the CDR3 is TGTGCCAGCAGCTTAGCGCCCGCAGGGGGCTTTTCACCCCTCCACTTT. Protein product: CASSLAPAGGFSPLHF.